The clone carrying this T cell receptor (beta chain) was seen ten or more times. This CDR3 comprises 13 residues. V lost 1 base and J 2 bases, leaving 6 bases between the germline ends. Germline CDR1 is SGHRS and CDR2 is YFSETQ. The sample is drawn from a study of T cells after yellow fever vaccination. On the study more broadly: CD3, CD45RA, CCR7 and CD95 guided sorting of the EM, EMRA, CM and Tscm memory subsets. Whole-study findings and limits: Subsequent to the booster, the majority of primary-vaccination clones reappeared (96% CD4, 88% CD8).

TCRdb independently ran MiXCR on the 5' RACE reads; one entry per CDR3 protein. The sample has about 14,000 distinct CDR3 sequences, approximately 6.8% seen once. The receptor was derived from a young man who received the YFV17D yellow fever vaccine. The V gene is TRBV5-1, the J gene TRBJ2-5; D unclear. Sample: PBMCs, either bulk or a sorted T-cell subset (CD4+, CD8+, memory, or dextramer-sorted; not recorded which), taken on the day of the yellow fever booster vaccination. CDR3 bases: TGCGCCAGCAGCTTGACCAGACAAGAGACCCAGTACTTC. Its protein is CASSLTRQETQYF. The full variable domain, its missing parts supplied by reference TRBV5-1 and TRBJ2-5, is KAGVTQTPRYLIKTRGQQVTLSCSPISGHRSVSWYQQTPGQGLQFLFEYFSETQRNKGNFPGRFSGRQFSNSRSEMNVSTLELGDSALYLCASSLTRQETQYFGPGTRLLVL.